The clone carrying this TCR beta chain has a handful of counts. Transcripts of RNA were the source for amplifying TCR beta CDR3 regions. Amplification began with first-round RT-PCR using HTBI primers, then second-round multiplex PCR was performed. MiXCR, applied by TCRdb to the multiplex PCR reads, yields one record per CDR3 protein. Found here are 200,000 to 250,000 distinct CDR3 sequences, roughly a fifth of them singletons; the top ten hold approximately 40%. The source of the sample is a study of Graves' ophthalmopathy and Graves' hyperthyroidism. The trim removed 7 bases at V and 4 bases at J, leaving 8 bases unmatched. The length of the CDR3 is 15 residues. Germline V CDR1 and CDR2: MNHEY, SMNVEV (reference sequence).

This clonotype was sampled from a woman in her 50s with Graves' ophthalmopathy. The specimen was peripheral blood. V is TRBV27 and J is TRBJ1-1; the match to TRBD1 covers 11 bases. The CDR3 DNA is TGTGCCAGCACCTTAAGCGGGACAGGGGGCACTGAAGCTTTCTTT. Translating gives CASTLSGTGGTEAFF.